This T cell receptor beta chain was observed in a study of blood T cell repertoires in COVID-19. TCRdb's copy holds only in-frame clones and misses some; the assay was immunoSEQ multiplex PCR. The sample shows over 130,000 clones, 85% of them seen only once. The CDR3 spans 13 residues. J was trimmed by 4 bases and V by 5 bases; bases with no gene match: 2. Germline loops: CDR1 MNHEY, CDR2 SMNVEV (reference sequence). The rearrangement uses TRBV27 and TRBJ1-2, with 9 bases identical to TRBD1. This sequence originates from a man aged 50 or older with acute or convalescent COVID-19. Sequenced input: peripheral blood. The CDR3 region is CASSRDRAYGYTF. Written as DNA, the CDR3 is TGTGCCAGCAGTCGGGACAGGGCCTATGGCTACACCTTC.